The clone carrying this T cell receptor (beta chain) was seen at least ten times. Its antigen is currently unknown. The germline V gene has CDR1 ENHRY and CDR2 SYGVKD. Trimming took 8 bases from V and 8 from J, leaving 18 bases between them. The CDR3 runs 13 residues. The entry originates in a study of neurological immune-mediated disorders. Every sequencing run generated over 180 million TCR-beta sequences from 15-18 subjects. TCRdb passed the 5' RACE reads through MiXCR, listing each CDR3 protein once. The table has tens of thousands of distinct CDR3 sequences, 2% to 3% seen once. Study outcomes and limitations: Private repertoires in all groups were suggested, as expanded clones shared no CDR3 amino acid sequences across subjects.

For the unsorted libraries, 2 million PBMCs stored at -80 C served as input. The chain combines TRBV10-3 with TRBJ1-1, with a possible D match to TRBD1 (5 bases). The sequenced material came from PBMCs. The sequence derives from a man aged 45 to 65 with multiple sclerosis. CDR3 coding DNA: TGTGCCATCTCCTATCGGGGGGGGGACGAAGCTTTCTTT. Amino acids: CAISYRGGDEAFF.